The rows below give T cell receptor beta chains drawn from one sample of a study of T cell repertoires in cytomegalovirus infection. TCRdb analysed the reads with MiXCR anew, one entry per CDR3 protein. This sample has about 300,000 distinct CDR3 sequences, with about 25% found just once. The sequenced sample consisted of PBMCs. These receptors were collected from a human donor in good health (CMV status not recorded). Some clones in this sample may be carry-over from other donors' samples. Each CDR3 is given with its conserved first and last residue. D genes are given only for firm matches. Only some rows state a clone size, as once, few, many or a class for expanded clones.

v_gene,len,abundance,d_gene,j_gene,CDR3aa,CDR3nt
TRBV7-2,14,-,-,TRBJ2-1,CASSHDSSYNEQFF,TGTGCCAGCAGCCATGACAGCTCCTACAATGAGCAGTTCTTC
TRBV5-6,15,few,TRBD2,TRBJ2-3,CASSVSGRATDTQYF,TGTGCCAGCAGCGTGAGCGGGAGGGCCACAGATACGCAGTATTTT
TRBV24-1,14,-,TRBD1,TRBJ2-7,CATQGQGGSYEQYF,TGTGCCACCCAAGGACAGGGGGGCTCCTACGAGCAGTACTTC
TRBV7-2,14,few,-,TRBJ1-3,CASSSGGAGNTIYF,TGTGCCAGCAGCTCTGGGGGGGCTGGAAACACCATATATTTT
TRBV6-8,16,-,-,TRBJ1-3,CASSYSFANAGNTIHF,TGTGCCAGCAGTTACTCTTTCGCCAACGCTGGAAACACCATACATTTT
TRBV7-2,17,-,-,TRBJ1-4,CASSWRPGSAGNEKLFF,TGTGCCAGCAGTTGGAGACCAGGCTCCGCGGGTAATGAAAAACTGTTTTTT
TRBV4-2,17,-,-,TRBJ2-7,CASSQVFSGVEAYEQYF,TGTGCCAGCAGCCAAGTATTTTCGGGAGTGGAGGCCTACGAGCAGTACTTC
TRBV7-2,14,many,TRBD2,TRBJ2-4,CASSTRTSENIQYF,TGTGCCAGCAGCACCAGGACTAGCGAAAACATTCAGTACTTC
TRBV7-9,15,few,TRBD1,TRBJ1-4,CASSHGDRDVEKLFF,TGTGCCAGCAGCCATGGGGACAGGGACGTAGAAAAACTGTTTTTT
TRBV6-1,15,many,-,TRBJ2-2,CASSSAGGYTGELFF,TGTGCCAGCAGTTCGGCCGGGGGCTACACCGGGGAGCTGTTTTTT
TRBV30,13,-,-,TRBJ2-2,CAWSAGLTGELFF,TGTGCCTGGAGTGCCGGGCTCACCGGGGAGCTGTTTTTT
TRBV5-4,14,-,-,TRBJ2-7,CASGRQGGPYEQYF,TGTGCCAGCGGCAGACAGGGAGGGCCCTACGAGCAGTACTTC
TRBV7-2,12,many,-,TRBJ1-1,CASSIMGYEAFF,TGTGCCAGCAGCATAATGGGGTATGAAGCTTTCTTT
TRBV19,16,few,TRBD1,TRBJ2-2,CASSITYRGITGELFF,TGTGCCAGTAGTATAACTTACAGGGGTATCACCGGGGAGCTGTTTTTT
TRBV7-2,15,few,-,TRBJ1-4,CASSSGPRSNEKLFF,TGTGCCAGCAGCTCCGGCCCCCGGTCTAATGAAAAACTGTTTTTT
TRBV5-5,14,-,-,TRBJ2-7,CASSLLPRRGEQYF,TGTGCCAGCAGCTTGCTGCCAAGAAGAGGGGAGCAGTACTTC
TRBV20-1,16,-,TRBD1,TRBJ1-5,CSAHGGTGRRYQPQHF,TGCAGTGCTCACGGGGGGACAGGGAGGAGATATCAGCCCCAGCATTTT
TRBV9,17,few,TRBD2,TRBJ2-1,CASSVDHSGGLVNEQFF,TGTGCCAGCAGCGTTGACCATAGCGGGGGTTTGGTGAATGAGCAGTTCTTC
TRBV7-2,18,-,-,TRBJ1-3,CASSLGGRGRSSGNTIYF,TGTGCCAGCAGCTTAGGGGGCCGCGGACGGAGCTCTGGAAACACCATATATTTT
TRBV12-5,16,-,TRBD1,TRBJ1-1,CASGLPGTGRNTEAFF,TGTGCTAGTGGTTTGCCCGGGACAGGGCGGAACACTGAAGCTTTCTTT
TRBV25-1,15,-,TRBD1,TRBJ1-5,CASGSTGQPNQPQHF,TGTGCCAGCGGAAGTACGGGACAGCCGAATCAGCCCCAGCATTTT
TRBV28,12,-,-,TRBJ2-3,CASSSFLNTQYF,TGTGCCAGCAGTTCCTTTCTAAATACGCAGTATTTT
TRBV5-5,13,-,-,TRBJ2-1,CASSLTLPHEQFF,TGTGCCAGCAGCTTGACCCTGCCCCATGAGCAGTTCTTC
TRBV2,15,-,TRBD2,TRBJ2-3,CASSDAGGSTDTQYF,TGTGCCAGCAGTGACGCGGGGGGGAGCACAGATACGCAGTATTTT
TRBV5-1,14,-,-,TRBJ2-1,CASGELGGENEQFF,TGCGCCAGCGGCGAGCTCGGGGGTGAGAATGAGCAGTTCTTC
TRBV11-2,14,few,TRBD2,TRBJ2-3,CASSLVGGVDTQYF,TGTGCCAGCAGCTTAGTGGGGGGGGTAGATACGCAGTATTTT
TRBV4-1,15,-,-,TRBJ1-6,CASSQDGSGKSPLHF,TGCGCCAGCAGCCAAGATGGATCAGGAAAATCACCCCTCCACTTT
TRBV30,17,few,-,TRBJ1-4,CAWSVIGAGATNEKLFF,TGTGCCTGGAGTGTAATAGGGGCAGGCGCAACTAATGAAAAACTGTTTTTT
TRBV7-9,10,many,-,TRBJ2-1,CASGNNEQFF,TGTGCCAGCGGAAATAATGAGCAGTTCTTC
TRBV20-1,16,few,TRBD2,TRBJ2-7,CSARRTLLATSYEQYF,TGCAGTGCTAGACGAACCCTACTAGCGACCTCCTACGAGCAGTACTTC
TRBV7-6,16,-,-,TRBJ2-6,CASRSTTSSGANVLTF,TGTGCCAGCAGATCTACGACTTCGTCTGGGGCCAACGTCCTGACTTTC
TRBV7-2,14,many,-,TRBJ1-6,CASSLQVYNSPLHF,TGTGCCAGCAGCTTACAGGTTTATAATTCACCCCTCCACTTT
TRBV7-2,16,many,-,TRBJ2-3,CASSALGGLPVDTQYF,TGTGCCAGCAGCGCTCTAGGAGGCTTACCGGTAGATACGCAGTATTTT
TRBV5-4,16,-,-,TRBJ2-1,CASSLVTGSSYNEQFF,TGTGCCAGCAGCTTGGTAACGGGAAGCTCCTACAATGAGCAGTTCTTC
TRBV7-2,18,few,-,TRBJ2-7,CASSRYFPSRTGYYEQYF,TGTGCCAGCAGCCGATATTTTCCGAGCAGGACTGGGTACTACGAGCAGTACTTC
TRBV29-1,12,-,-,TRBJ2-6,CSVVKGANVLTF,TGCAGCGTTGTTAAGGGGGCCAACGTCCTGACTTTC
TRBV28,14,few,TRBD2,TRBJ2-7,CASSRTSRDSEQYF,TGTGCCAGCAGCCGGACTAGCCGCGACTCCGAGCAGTACTTC
TRBV28,14,few,TRBD1,TRBJ1-2,CASRLTGVSGGYTF,TGTGCCAGCAGATTAACAGGGGTTTCAGGAGGCTACACCTTC
TRBV7-2,13,few,-,TRBJ2-3,CASSLSVTDTQYF,TGTGCCAGCAGCTTATCGGTCACAGATACGCAGTATTTT
TRBV7-9,16,many,-,TRBJ2-1,CASSFLRTSSYNEQFF,TGTGCCAGCAGCTTTTTGAGGACCAGCTCCTACAATGAGCAGTTCTTC
TRBV12-3/TRBV12-4,15,many,TRBD2,TRBJ2-3,CASSLASGSPDTQYF,TGTGCCAGCAGTTTAGCGAGCGGGAGCCCAGATACGCAGTATTTT
TRBV7-2,15,many,TRBD2,TRBJ2-2,CASSNSGRASGELFF,TGTGCCAGCAGCAATAGCGGGAGGGCTTCTGGGGAGCTGTTTTTT
TRBV29-1,12,few,-,TRBJ2-3,CSADSSTDTQYF,TGCAGCGCCGACAGTAGCACAGATACGCAGTATTTT
TRBV20-1,15,-,TRBD2,TRBJ2-1,CSARDRLAGGNEQFF,TGCAGTGCTAGAGATCGACTAGCGGGAGGGAATGAGCAGTTCTTC
TRBV7-2,14,many,-,TRBJ2-5,CASSLNAGPETQYF,TGTGCCAGCAGCTTAAATGCGGGACCGGAGACCCAGTACTTC
TRBV7-2,15,many,TRBD1,TRBJ2-2,CASSRGTGGTGELFF,TGTGCCAGCAGTAGAGGGACAGGGGGCACCGGGGAGCTGTTTTTT
TRBV7-2,15,many,TRBD1,TRBJ1-2,CASSSTGAANYGYTF,TGTGCCAGCAGCTCGACAGGGGCAGCTAACTATGGCTACACCTTC
TRBV5-6,14,few,-,TRBJ1-5,CASSYRAGNQPQHF,TGTGCCAGCAGCTACCGGGCGGGAAATCAGCCCCAGCATTTT
TRBV6-2/TRBV6-3,14,-,-,TRBJ2-5,CASSYYGGEETQYF,TGTGCCAGCAGTTACTACGGGGGAGAAGAGACCCAGTACTTC
TRBV7-2,17,many,TRBD2,TRBJ2-7,CASSLDGQAGGMAEQYF,TGTGCCAGCAGCTTAGACGGGCAGGCGGGAGGGATGGCCGAGCAGTACTTC
TRBV5-1,14,-,-,TRBJ2-7,CASSFGDRPYEQYF,TGCGCCAGCAGCTTCGGAGACAGGCCCTACGAGCAGTACTTC
TRBV7-9,14,-,TRBD1,TRBJ2-1,CASIKDRGLNEQSF,TGTGCCAGCATCAAGGACAGGGGGCTTAATGAGCAGTCCTTC
TRBV5-1,12,few,-,TRBJ2-1,CASSPSRPEQFF,TGCGCCAGCAGCCCGAGCCGGCCTGAGCAGTTCTTC
TRBV4-3,16,many,TRBD2,TRBJ2-1,CASSQELAGVYNEQFF,TGCGCCAGCAGCCAAGAGCTAGCGGGAGTCTACAATGAGCAGTTCTTC
TRBV2,12,-,-,TRBJ1-4,CASSGNSEKLFF,TGTGCCAGCAGTGGGAACAGTGAAAAACTGTTTTTT
TRBV20-1,13,-,-,TRBJ2-7,CSARRQPVDEQYF,TGCAGTGCTAGAAGACAGCCCGTCGACGAGCAGTACTTC
TRBV30,13,-,-,TRBJ2-7,CAWTGTFDYEQYF,TGTGCCTGGACCGGGACCTTTGACTACGAGCAGTACTTC